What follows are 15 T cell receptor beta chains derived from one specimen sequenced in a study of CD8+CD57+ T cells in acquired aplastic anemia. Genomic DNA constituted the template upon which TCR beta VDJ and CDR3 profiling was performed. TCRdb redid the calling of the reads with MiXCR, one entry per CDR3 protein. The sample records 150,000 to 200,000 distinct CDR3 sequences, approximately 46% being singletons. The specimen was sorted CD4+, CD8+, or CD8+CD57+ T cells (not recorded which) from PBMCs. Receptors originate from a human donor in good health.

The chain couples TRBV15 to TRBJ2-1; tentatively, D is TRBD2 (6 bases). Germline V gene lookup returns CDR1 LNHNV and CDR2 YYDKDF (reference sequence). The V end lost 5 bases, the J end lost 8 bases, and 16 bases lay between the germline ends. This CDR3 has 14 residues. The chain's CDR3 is CATSRGESSDEQFF. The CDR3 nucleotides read TGTGCCACCAGCCGCGGGGAATCCAGCGATGAGCAGTTCTTC.

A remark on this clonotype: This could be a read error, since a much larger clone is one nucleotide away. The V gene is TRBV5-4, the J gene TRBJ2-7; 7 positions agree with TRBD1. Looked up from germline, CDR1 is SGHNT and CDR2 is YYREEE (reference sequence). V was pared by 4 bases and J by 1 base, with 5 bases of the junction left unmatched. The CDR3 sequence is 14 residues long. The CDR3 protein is CASSPRTGSYEQYF. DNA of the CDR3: TGTGCCAGCAGCCCTCGGACAGGTTCCTACGAGCAGTACTTC.

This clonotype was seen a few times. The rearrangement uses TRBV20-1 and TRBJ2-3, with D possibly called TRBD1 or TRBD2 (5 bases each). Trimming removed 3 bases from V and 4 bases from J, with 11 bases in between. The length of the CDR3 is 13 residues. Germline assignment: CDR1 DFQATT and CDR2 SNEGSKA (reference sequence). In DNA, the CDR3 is TGCAGTGCTAGCGCCGGGGCGCCAGATACGCAGTATTTT. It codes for CSASAGAPDTQYF.

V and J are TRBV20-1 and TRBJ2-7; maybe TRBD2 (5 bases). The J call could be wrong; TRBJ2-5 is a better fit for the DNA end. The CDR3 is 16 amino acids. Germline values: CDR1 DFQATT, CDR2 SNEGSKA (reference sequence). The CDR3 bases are TGCAGTGCCCGGGTGGGAGCTAGATCTCTCCGGGAGACCCAGTACTTC. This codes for CSARVGARSLRETQYF.

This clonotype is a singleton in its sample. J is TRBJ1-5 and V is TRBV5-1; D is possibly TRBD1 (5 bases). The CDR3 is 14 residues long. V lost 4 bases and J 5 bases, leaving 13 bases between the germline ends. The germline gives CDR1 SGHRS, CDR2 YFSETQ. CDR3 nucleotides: TGCGCCAGCAGCGAAGGACAAGGCGATCAGCCCCAGCATTTT. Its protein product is CASSEGQGDQPQHF.

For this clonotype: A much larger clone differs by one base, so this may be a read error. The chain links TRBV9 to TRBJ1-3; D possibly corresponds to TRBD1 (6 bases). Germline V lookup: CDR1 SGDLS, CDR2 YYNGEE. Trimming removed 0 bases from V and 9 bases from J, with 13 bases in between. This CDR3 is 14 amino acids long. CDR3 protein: CASSVGTGRSTIYF. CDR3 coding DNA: TGTGCCAGCAGCGTAGGTACAGGGCGAAGCACCATATATTTT. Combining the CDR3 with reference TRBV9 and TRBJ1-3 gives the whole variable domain DSGVTQTPKHLITATGQRVTLRCSPRSGDLSVYWYQQSLDQGLQFLIQYYNGEERAKGNILERFSAQQFPDLHSELNLSSLELGDSALYFCASSVGTGRSTIYFGEGSWLTVV.

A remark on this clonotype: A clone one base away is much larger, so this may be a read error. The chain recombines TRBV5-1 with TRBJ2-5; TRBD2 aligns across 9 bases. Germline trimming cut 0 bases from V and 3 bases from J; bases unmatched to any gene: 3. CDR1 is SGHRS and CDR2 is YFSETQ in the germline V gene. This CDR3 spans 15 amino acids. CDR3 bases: TGCGCCAGCAGCTTGGTGCCTAGCGGGAAAGAGACCCAGTACTTC. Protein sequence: CASSLVPSGKETQYF.

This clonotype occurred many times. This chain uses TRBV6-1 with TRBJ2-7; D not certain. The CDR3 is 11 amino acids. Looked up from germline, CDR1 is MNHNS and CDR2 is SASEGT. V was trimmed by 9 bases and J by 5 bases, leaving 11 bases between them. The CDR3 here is CASRAGHEQYF. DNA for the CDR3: TGTGCCAGTAGAGCTGGCCACGAGCAGTACTTC.

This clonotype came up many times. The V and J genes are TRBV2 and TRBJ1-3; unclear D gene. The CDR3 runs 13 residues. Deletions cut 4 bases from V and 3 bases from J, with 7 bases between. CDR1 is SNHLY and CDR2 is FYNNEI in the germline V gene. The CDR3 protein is CASSVTDGNTIYF. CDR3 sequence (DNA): TGTGCCAGCAGTGTTACGGATGGAAACACCATATATTTT.

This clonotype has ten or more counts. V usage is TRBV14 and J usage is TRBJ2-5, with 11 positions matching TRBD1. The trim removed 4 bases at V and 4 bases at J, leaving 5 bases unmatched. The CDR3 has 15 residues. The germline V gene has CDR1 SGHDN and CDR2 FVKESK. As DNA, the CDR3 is TGTGCCAGCAGCCGTTGGGACAGGGGGGGAGAGACCCAGTACTTC. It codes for CASSRWDRGGETQYF.

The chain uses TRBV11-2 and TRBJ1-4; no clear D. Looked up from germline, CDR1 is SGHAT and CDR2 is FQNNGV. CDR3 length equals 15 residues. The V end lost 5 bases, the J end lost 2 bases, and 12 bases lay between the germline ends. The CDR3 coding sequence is TGTGCCAGCAGCACCAACTTAGGGACTAATGAAAAACTGTTTTTT. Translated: CASSTNLGTNEKLFF.

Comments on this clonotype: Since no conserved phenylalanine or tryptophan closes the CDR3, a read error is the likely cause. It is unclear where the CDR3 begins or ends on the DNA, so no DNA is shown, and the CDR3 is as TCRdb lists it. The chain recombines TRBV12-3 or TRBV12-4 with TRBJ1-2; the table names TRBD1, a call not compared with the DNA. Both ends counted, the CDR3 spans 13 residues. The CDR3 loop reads CASRPSGQGLLSL.

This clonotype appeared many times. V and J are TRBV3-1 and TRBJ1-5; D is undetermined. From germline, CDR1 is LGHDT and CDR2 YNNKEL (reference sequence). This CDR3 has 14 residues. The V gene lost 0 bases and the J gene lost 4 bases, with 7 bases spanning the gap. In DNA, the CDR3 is TGTGCCAGCAGCCAAGATCTGGGGAATCAGCCCCAGCATTTT. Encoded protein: CASSQDLGNQPQHF.

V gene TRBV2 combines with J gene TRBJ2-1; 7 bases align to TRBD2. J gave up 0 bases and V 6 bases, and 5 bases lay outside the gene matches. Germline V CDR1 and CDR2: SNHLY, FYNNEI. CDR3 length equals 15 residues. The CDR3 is CASSRGVSSYNEQFF. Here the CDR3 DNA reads TGTGCCAGCAGCCGGGGGGTAAGCTCCTACAATGAGCAGTTCTTC.

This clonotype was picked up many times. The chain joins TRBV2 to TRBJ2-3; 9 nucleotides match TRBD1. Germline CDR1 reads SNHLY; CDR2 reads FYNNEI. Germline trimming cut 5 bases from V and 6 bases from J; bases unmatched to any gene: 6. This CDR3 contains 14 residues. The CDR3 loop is CASSKTTGGDTQYF. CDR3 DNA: TGTGCCAGCAGTAAAACGACAGGGGGGGATACGCAGTATTTT. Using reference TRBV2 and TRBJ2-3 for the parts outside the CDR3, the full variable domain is EPEVTQTPSHQVTQMGQEVILRCVPISNHLYFYWYRQILGQKVEFLVSFYNNEISEKSEIFDDQFSVERPDGSNFTLKIRSTKLEDSAMYFCASSKTTGGDTQYFGPGTRLTVL.